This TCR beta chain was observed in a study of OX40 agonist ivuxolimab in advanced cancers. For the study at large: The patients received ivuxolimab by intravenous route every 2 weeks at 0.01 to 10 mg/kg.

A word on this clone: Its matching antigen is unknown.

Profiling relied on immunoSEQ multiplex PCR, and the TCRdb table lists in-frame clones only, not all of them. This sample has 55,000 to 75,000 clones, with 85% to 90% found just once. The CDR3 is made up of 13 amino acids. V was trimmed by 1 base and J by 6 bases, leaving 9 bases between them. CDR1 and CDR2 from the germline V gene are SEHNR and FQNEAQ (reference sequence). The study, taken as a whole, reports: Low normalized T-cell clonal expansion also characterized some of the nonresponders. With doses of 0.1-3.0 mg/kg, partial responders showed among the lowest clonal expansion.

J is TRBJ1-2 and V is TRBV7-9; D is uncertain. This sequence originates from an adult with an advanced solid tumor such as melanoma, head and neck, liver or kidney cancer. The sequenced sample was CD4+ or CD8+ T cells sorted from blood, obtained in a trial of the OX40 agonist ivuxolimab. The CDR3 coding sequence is TGTGCCAGCAGCTTAGGCCAGGTTGATGGCTACACCTTC. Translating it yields CASSLGQVDGYTF.